This T cell receptor beta chain stems from a study of post-analysis software for immune sequencing data. Study-level information: The disease courses spanned relapsing-remitting, secondary progressive and progressive-relapsing forms of multiple sclerosis. Overall study findings and caveats: For normalized Chao1 diversity, multiple sclerosis patients scored significantly lower than controls did.

Note on this clonotype: Its antigen is not known.

Unique molecular identifiers were built into the TCR beta cDNA libraries. TCRdb re-called the PCR reads with MiXCR, one entry per CDR3 protein. The repertoire holds 740,000 or so distinct CDR3 sequences, with around 53% as singletons. This receptor was identified in a girl aged 10 to 17 with multiple sclerosis. Sequencing was performed on blood.

CDR3 sequence: CASSLGTGRLGEQYF. CDR3 DNA sequence: TGTGCCAGCAGCTTAGGGACAGGGCGGTTAGGGGAGCAGTACTTC. J is TRBJ2-7 and V is TRBV7-9; 8 nucleotides agree with TRBD1. CDR1 and CDR2 (germline): SEHNR, FQNEAQ (reference sequence). This CDR3 is built from 15 residues. Trimming took 1 base from V and 7 from J; bases not matched to a gene: 9.